Listed below are T cell receptor beta chains from one sample, sequenced in a study of cytomegalovirus exposure and HLA in healthy donors. The table came from immunoSEQ multiplex PCR; TCRdb's copy has only in-frame clones and leaves some out. The repertoire holds approximately 160,000 clones, with more than 80% as singletons. The material sequenced was PBMCs. The receptors were sampled from a young man in good health and CMV-seronegative. The CDR3 runs from the conserved cysteine through the conserved F or W. A D gene is named only where the DNA matches it firmly. Only part of the rows carry a size: once, few, many, or a class if the clone is expanded.

size	V	J	D	DNA	CDR3
NA	TRBV4-2	TRBJ2-7	TRBD2	TGTGCCAGCAGCCAAGAAGGGACTAGTAAAAACGAGCAGTACTTC	CASSQEGTSKNEQYF
few	TRBV19	TRBJ2-4	TRBD1	TGTGCCAGTAGTACCGGACAGGGGAAGTACTTC	CASSTGQGKYF
NA	TRBV18	TRBJ2-3	NA	TGTGCCAGCTCACCAGGGCTGAGCACAGATACGCAGTATTTT	CASSPGLSTDTQYF
NA	TRBV18	TRBJ2-5	TRBD2	TGTGCCAGCTCACCACGGACTAGCGCCCAAGAGACCCAGTACTTC	CASSPRTSAQETQYF
NA	TRBV13	TRBJ2-2	NA	TGTGCCAGCAGCTTATGGGCGACCGGGGAGCTGTTTTTT	CASSLWATGELFF
NA	TRBV15	TRBJ2-7	TRBD2	TGTGCCACCAGCAGACCTTCTAGCGGGGGCGGTTACGAGCAGTACTTC	CATSRPSSGGGYEQYF
few	TRBV6-5	TRBJ2-1	NA	TGTGCCAGCAGTTATGGGAAACGGGACACCAAGCAGTTCTTC	CASSYGKRDTKQFF
NA	TRBV5-1	TRBJ2-5	NA	TGCGCCAGCCGTGTAGGGGGGGAGACCCAAGAGACCCAGTACTTC	CASRVGGETQETQYF
NA	TRBV4-2	TRBJ2-1	TRBD1	TGTGCCAGCAGCCAAGCCCTCGGACAGGGGGCGGATGAGCAGTTCTTC	CASSQALGQGADEQFF
NA	TRBV4-2	TRBJ2-2	TRBD2	TGTGCCAGCAAGCAGTCGACGATATCGAGCGGGAAGGCCGGGGAGCTGTTTTTT	CASKQSTISSGKAGELFF